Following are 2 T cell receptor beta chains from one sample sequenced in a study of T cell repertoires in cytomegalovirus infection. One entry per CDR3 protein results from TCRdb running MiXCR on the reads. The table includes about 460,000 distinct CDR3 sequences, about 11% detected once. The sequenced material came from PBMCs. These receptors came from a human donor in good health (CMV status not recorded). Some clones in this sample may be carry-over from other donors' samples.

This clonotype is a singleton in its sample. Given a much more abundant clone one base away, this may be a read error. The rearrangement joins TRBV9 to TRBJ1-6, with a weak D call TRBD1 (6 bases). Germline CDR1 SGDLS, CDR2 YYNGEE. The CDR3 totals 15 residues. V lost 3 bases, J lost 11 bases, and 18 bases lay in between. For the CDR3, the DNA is TGTGCCAGCAGCGAAACAGGGAAGATTGATCCACCCCTCCACTTT. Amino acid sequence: CASSETGKIDPPLHF.

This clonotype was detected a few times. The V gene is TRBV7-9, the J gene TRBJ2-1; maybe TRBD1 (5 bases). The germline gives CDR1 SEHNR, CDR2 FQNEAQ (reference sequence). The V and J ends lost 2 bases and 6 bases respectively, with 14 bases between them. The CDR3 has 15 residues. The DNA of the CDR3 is TGTGCCAGCAGCTTAACAGGAGAAGGTGGCAATGAGCAGTTCTTC. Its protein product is CASSLTGEGGNEQFF.